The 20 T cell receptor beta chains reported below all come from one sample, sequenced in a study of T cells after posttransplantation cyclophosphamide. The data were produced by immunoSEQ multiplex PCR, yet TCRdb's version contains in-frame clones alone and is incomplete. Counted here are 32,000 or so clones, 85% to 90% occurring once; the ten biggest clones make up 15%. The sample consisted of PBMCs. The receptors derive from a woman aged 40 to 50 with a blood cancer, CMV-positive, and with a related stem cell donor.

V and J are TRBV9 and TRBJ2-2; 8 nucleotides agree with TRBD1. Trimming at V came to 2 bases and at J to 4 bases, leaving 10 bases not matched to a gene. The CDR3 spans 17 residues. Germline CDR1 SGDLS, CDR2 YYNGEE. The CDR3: CASSVSGGRRLTGELFF. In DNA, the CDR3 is TGTGCCAGCAGCGTCTCAGGGGGCCGCCGCCTCACCGGGGAGCTGTTTTTT.

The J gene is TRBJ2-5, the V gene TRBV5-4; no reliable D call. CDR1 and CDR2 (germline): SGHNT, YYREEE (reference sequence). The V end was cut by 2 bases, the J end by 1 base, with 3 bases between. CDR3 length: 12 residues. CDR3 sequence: CASSFLQETQYF. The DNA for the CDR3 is TGTGCCAGCAGCTTCCTCCAAGAGACCCAGTACTTC.

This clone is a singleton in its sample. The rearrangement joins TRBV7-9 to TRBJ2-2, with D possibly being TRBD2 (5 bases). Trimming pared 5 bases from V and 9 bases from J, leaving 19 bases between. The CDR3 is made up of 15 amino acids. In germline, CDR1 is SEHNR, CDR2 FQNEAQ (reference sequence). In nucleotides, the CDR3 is TGTGCCAGCAGCGCCTTACGGGGAACTGTCAGGGAGCTGTTTTTT. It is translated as CASSALRGTVRELFF.

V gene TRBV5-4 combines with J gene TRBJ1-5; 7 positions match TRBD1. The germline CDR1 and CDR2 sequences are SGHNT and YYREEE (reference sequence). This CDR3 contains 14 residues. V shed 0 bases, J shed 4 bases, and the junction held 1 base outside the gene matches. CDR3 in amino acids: CASSLAGGNQPQHF. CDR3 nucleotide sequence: TGTGCCAGCAGCTTGGCAGGGGGAAATCAGCCCCAGCATTTT. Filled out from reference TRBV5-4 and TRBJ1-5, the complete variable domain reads ETGVTQSPTHLIKTRGQQVTLRCSSQSGHNTVSWYQQALGQGPQFIFQYYREEENGRGNFPPRFSGLQFPNYSSELNVNALELDDSALYLCASSLAGGNQPQHFGDGTRLSIL.

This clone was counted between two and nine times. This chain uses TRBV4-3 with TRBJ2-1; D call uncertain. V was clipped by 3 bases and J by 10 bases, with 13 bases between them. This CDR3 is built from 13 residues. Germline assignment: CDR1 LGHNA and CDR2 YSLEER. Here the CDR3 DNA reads TGCGCCAGCAGCCACGTCGCGGCAGACGAGCAGTTCTTC. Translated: CASSHVAADEQFF.

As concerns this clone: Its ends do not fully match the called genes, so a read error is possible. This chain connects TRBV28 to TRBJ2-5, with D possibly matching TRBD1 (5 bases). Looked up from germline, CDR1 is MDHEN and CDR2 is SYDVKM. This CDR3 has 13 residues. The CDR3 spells CAGSVQVRKTQYF. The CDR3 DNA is TGTGCCGGCAGTGTACAGGTCCGAAAGACCCAGTACTTC.

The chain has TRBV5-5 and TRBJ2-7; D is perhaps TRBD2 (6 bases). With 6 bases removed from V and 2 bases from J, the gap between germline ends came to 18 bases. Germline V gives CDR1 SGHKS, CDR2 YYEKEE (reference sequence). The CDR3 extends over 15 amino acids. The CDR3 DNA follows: TGTGCCAGCACCCCATCGGGGGAGTCCCCCTACGAGCAGTACTTC. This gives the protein CASTPSGESPYEQYF.

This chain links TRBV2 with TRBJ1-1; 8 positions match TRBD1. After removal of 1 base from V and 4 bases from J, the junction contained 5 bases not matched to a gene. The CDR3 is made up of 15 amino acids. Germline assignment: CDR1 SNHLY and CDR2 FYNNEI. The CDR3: CASSEETGELTEAFF. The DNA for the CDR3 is TGTGCCAGCAGTGAAGAGACAGGGGAACTCACTGAAGCTTTCTTT.

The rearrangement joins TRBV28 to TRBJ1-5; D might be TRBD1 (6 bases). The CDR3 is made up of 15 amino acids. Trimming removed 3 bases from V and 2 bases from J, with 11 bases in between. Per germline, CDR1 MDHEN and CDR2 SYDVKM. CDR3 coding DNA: TGTGCCAGCAGTTTCGGGACAACGGGCAATCAGCCCCAGCATTTT. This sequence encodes CASSFGTTGNQPQHF. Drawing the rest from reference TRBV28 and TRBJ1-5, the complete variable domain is DVKVTQSSRYLVKRTGEKVFLECVQDMDHENMFWYRQDPGLGLRLIYFSYDVKMKEKGDIPEGYSVSREKKERFSLILESASTNQTSMYLCASSFGTTGNQPQHFGDGTRLSIL.

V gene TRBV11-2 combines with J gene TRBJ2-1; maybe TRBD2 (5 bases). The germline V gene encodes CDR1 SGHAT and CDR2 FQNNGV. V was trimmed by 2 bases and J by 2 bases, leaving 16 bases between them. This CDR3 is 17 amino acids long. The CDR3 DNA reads TGTGCCAGCAGCTTAAGCTTGACGGGGTGGCCCTACAATGAGCAGTTCTTC. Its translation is CASSLSLTGWPYNEQFF.

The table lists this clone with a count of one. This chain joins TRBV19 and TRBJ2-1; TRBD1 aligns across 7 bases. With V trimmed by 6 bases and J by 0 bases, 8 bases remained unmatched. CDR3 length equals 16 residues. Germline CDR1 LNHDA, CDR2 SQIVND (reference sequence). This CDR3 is CASSSPRGSSYNEQFF. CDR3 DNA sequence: TGTGCCAGTAGCTCCCCCAGGGGGAGCTCCTACAATGAGCAGTTCTTC.

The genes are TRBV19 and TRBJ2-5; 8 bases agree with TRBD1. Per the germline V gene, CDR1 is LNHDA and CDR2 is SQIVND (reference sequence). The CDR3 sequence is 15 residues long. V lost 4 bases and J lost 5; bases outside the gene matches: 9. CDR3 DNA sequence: TGTGCCAGTAGTAATCAGGGGGCGGTTTGGGAGACCCAGTACTTC. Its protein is CASSNQGAVWETQYF.

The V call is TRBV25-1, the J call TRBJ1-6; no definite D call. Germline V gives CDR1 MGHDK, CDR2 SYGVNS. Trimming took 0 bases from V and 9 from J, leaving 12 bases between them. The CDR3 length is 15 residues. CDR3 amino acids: CASSEYTVTGSPLHF. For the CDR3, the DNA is TGTGCCAGCAGTGAATATACTGTTACGGGTTCACCCCTCCACTTT.

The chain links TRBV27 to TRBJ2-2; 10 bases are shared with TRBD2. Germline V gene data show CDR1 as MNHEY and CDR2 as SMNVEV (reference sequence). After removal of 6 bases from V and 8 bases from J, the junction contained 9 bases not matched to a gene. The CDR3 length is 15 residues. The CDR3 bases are TGTGCCAGCAGCCCTAAAGCGGGGGGGCAGGGGGAGCTGTTTTTT. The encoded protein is CASSPKAGGQGELFF.

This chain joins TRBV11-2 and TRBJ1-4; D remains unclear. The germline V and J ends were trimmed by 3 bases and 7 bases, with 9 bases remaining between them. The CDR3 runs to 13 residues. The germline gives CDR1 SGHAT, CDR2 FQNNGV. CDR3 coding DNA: TGTGCCAGCAGCTTGACGGGTAGTGAAAAACTGTTTTTT. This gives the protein CASSLTGSEKLFF.

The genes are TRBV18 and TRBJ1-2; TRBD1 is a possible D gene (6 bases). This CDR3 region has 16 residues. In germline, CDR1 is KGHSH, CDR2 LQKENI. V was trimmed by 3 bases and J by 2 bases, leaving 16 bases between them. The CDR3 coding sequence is TGTGCCAGCTCACCCAGCGGGACACAGCTAAACTATGGCTACACCTTC. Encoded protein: CASSPSGTQLNYGYTF. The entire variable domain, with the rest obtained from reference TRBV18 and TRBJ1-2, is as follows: NAGVMQNPRHLVRRRGQEARLRCSPMKGHSHVYWYRQLPEEGLKFMVYLQKENIIDESGMPKERFSAEFPKEGPSILRIQQVVRGDSAAYFCASSPSGTQLNYGYTFGSGTRLTVV.

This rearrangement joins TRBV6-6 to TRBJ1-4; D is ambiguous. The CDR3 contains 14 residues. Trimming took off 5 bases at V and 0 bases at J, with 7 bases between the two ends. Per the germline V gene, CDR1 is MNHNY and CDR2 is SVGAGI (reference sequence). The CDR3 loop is CASSARSTNEKLFF. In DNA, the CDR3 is TGTGCCAGCAGTGCCAGATCAACTAATGAAAAACTGTTTTTT.

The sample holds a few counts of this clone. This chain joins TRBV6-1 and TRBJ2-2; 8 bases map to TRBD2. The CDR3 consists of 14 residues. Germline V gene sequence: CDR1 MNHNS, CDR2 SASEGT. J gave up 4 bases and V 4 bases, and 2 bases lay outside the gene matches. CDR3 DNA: TGTGCCAGCAGTGGACTAGCGAGCACCGGGGAGCTGTTTTTT. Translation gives CASSGLASTGELFF.

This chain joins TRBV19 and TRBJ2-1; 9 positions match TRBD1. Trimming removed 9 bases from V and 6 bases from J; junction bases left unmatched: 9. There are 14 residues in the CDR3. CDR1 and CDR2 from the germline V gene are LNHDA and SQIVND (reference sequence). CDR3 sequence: CASQDRGNFNEQFF. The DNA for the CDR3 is TGTGCCAGCCAAGACAGGGGGAACTTCAATGAGCAGTTCTTC.

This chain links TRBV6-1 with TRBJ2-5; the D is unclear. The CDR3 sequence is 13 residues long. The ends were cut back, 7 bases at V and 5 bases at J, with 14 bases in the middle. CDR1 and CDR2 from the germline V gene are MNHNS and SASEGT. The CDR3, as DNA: TGTGCCAGCACCCTCAGTGGTTTGGAGACCCAGTACTTC. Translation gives CASTLSGLETQYF.